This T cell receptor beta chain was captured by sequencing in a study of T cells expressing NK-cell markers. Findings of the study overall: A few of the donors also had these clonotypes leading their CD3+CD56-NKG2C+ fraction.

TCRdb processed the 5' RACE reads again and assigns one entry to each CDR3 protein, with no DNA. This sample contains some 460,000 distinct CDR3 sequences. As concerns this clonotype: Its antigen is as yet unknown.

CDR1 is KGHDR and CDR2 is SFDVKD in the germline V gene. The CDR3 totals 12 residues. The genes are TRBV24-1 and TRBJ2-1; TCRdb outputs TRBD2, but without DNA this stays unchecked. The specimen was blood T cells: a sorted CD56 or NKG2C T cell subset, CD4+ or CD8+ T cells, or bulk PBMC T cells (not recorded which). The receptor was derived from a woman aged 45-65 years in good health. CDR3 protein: CATSDKQLLGFF.